A selection of T cell receptor beta chains follows, all from one sample in a study of response to subunit inactivated influenza vaccine. TCRdb ran MiXCR on the RT-PCR reads and lists one entry per CDR3 protein. The data contain about 310,000 distinct CDR3 sequences, 20% to 25% of them singletons. The sample was PBMCs from blood, taken about 20 months after vaccination. The source of these receptors is a man aged 45 to 70 who received an inactivated influenza vaccine. CDR3s include the opening cysteine and the closing phenylalanine or tryptophan. D genes are given only for firm matches. The size entry is marked missing in some rows and otherwise reads once, few, many or a size class.

V gene,D gene,J gene,clone size,CDR3 DNA,CDR3 protein
TRBV27,NA,TRBJ1-5,NA,TGTGCCAGCGGTTCCCTTAGACAGCCCTCTAGCAATCAGCCCCAGCATTTT,CASGSLRQPSSNQPQHF
TRBV5-1,TRBD1,TRBJ1-1,NA,TGCGCCAGCAGCTTGGCCGGGACAGGGGGCCCTGAAGCTTTCTTT,CASSLAGTGGPEAFF
TRBV12-3/TRBV12-4,NA,TRBJ2-7,NA,TGTGCCAGCAGTTCCGACAGATACGAGCAGTACTTC,CASSSDRYEQYF
TRBV2,NA,TRBJ2-5,few,TGTGCCAGCAGTGACTGGGTACAAGAGACCCAGTACTTC,CASSDWVQETQYF
TRBV7-8,NA,TRBJ1-4,NA,TGTGCCAGCAGCTTAGAGGACGGTACAACTAATGAAAAACTGTTTTTT,CASSLEDGTTNEKLFF
TRBV6-5,NA,TRBJ1-3,NA,TGTGCCAGCATTTGGAGGGGCAGCGGCCGCTCTGGAAACACCATATATTTT,CASIWRGSGRSGNTIYF
TRBV4-3,NA,TRBJ1-6,few,TGCGCCAGCAGCCAAGATTTCCGGAATAATTCACCCCTCCACTTT,CASSQDFRNNSPLHF
TRBV7-2,TRBD1,TRBJ2-2,NA,TGTGCCAGCAGCCCTGGACAGGGTATATCGAAGGCCGGGGAGCTGTTTTTT,CASSPGQGISKAGELFF
TRBV3-1,TRBD1,TRBJ2-2,NA,TGTGCCAGCAGCCGGGACAGTAACACCGGGGAGCTGTTTTTT,CASSRDSNTGELFF
TRBV4-1,TRBD1,TRBJ1-2,NA,TGCGCCAGCAGCCAAGTGGACAGGAAATATGGCTACACCTTC,CASSQVDRKYGYTF
TRBV6-2/TRBV6-3,TRBD2,TRBJ2-5,NA,TGTGCCAGCAGTTACTCTTCCCTAGCGGGGGAGGTAGAGACCCAGTACTTC,CASSYSSLAGEVETQYF
TRBV2,NA,TRBJ1-2,few,TGTGCCAGCAGTGTAGCGGGGACAATTCATTACACCTTC,CASSVAGTIHYTF
TRBV5-1,TRBD1,TRBJ1-2,many,TGCGCCAGCAGCTTGGGAGGGACAGGAATCGGCTACACCTTC,CASSLGGTGIGYTF
TRBV5-8,NA,TRBJ2-7,NA,TGTGCCAGCAGCTTGGGCGCCCATGAGGCCTACGAGCAGTACTTC,CASSLGAHEAYEQYF
TRBV20-1,NA,TRBJ1-2,NA,TGCAGTGCTAGAACCCAGGGGCGAGGCTACACCTTC,CSARTQGRGYTF
TRBV11-3,TRBD2,TRBJ2-1,few,TGTGCCAGCAGCCGCACTAGCGGGACCCGCAATGAGCAGTTCTTC,CASSRTSGTRNEQFF
TRBV6-1,NA,TRBJ2-2,few,TGTGCCAGCCAACAATACCATAGGAACACCGGGGAGCTGTTTTTT,CASQQYHRNTGELFF
TRBV6-2/TRBV6-3,NA,TRBJ2-2,NA,TGTGCCAGCACCCCCTCCGGGAACACCGGGGAGCTGTTTTTT,CASTPSGNTGELFF
TRBV29-1,NA,TRBJ2-3,NA,TGCAGCGTTGACCGCCAGGGGTCTTCAGATACGCAGTATTTT,CSVDRQGSSDTQYF
TRBV20-1,TRBD1,TRBJ2-5,NA,TGCAGTGCTCCTCCTGACAGGGGGCGAGAGACCCAGTACTTC,CSAPPDRGRETQYF
TRBV27,TRBD2,TRBJ2-7,few,TGTGCCAGCAGTTTGGGGCGGGGGACCTACGAGCAGTACTTC,CASSLGRGTYEQYF
TRBV18,TRBD1,TRBJ1-5,many,TGTGCCAGCTCACAGGCGGGACAGGATAATCAGCCCCAGCATTTT,CASSQAGQDNQPQHF
TRBV21-1,NA,TRBJ2-7,NA,TGTGCCAGCAGCAGCCGGACAGGGGATTCCTACGAGCAGTACTTC,CASSSRTGDSYEQYF
TRBV13,NA,TRBJ2-3,NA,TGTGCCAGCTCCACGCGGAACACAGATACGCAGTATTTT,CASSTRNTDTQYF
TRBV20-1,NA,TRBJ1-5,few,TGCAGTGCTGGTCAAAATCAGCCCCAGCATTTT,CSAGQNQPQHF
TRBV6-5,TRBD1,TRBJ2-2,few,TGTGCCAGCAGTTACTCAGGGGGCGGCACCGGGGAGCTGTTTTTT,CASSYSGGGTGELFF
TRBV7-2,NA,TRBJ1-1,few,TGTGCCAGCAGCTTAGAGTTTCGGACAGCGAACACTGAAGCTTTCTTT,CASSLEFRTANTEAFF
TRBV12-3/TRBV12-4,NA,TRBJ2-7,NA,TGTGCCAGCAGTTACGGGGGCGTACTTTACGAGCAGTACTTC,CASSYGGVLYEQYF
TRBV5-1,NA,TRBJ1-1,few,TGCGCCAGCAGCCCCGGGGGGGGCTCCAACACTGAAGCTTTCTTT,CASSPGGGSNTEAFF
TRBV5-1,TRBD1,TRBJ2-3,few,TGCGCCAGCAGCGCCGGGACAGGGGGCGTCGGCACAGATACGCAGTATTTT,CASSAGTGGVGTDTQYF
TRBV4-3,TRBD1,TRBJ2-5,NA,TGCGCCAGCAGCCAAGTGGGACAGGGGCAAGAGACCCAGTACTTC,CASSQVGQGQETQYF
TRBV7-8,NA,TRBJ2-7,few,TGTGCCAGCAGCAGTAGGGTAGCCTACGAGCAGTACTTC,CASSSRVAYEQYF
TRBV7-2,NA,TRBJ1-1,NA,TGTGCCAGCAGCTTAGTGGGGTTAGCTTTCTTT,CASSLVGLAFF
TRBV20-1,NA,TRBJ2-7,few,TGCAGTGCTAGAGTATTCGGGACGGGTGACTACGAGCAGTACTTC,CSARVFGTGDYEQYF
TRBV11-2,NA,TRBJ2-5,few,TGTGCCAGCAGCCCCCCAGAATGGGTTAGCGGCACTCATGAGACCCAGTACTTC,CASSPPEWVSGTHETQYF
TRBV7-9,NA,TRBJ2-1,once,TGTGCCAGCAGCTCCAGAGTAGCCCGGGACGCGACCTACCCGTTCTTC,CASSSRVARDATYPFF
TRBV20-1,TRBD1,TRBJ1-5,few,TGCAGTGCTAGAGATCATGGGACAGGGAGCAATCAGCCCCAGCATTTT,CSARDHGTGSNQPQHF
TRBV4-3,NA,TRBJ2-1,few,TGCGCCAGCAGCCAAGATCTAGGCTACAATGAGCAGTTCTTC,CASSQDLGYNEQFF
TRBV7-6,NA,TRBJ1-1,many,TGTGCCAGCAGTCCGACAGTACAGAACACTGAAGCTTTCTTT,CASSPTVQNTEAFF
TRBV12-3/TRBV12-4,TRBD1,TRBJ1-1,NA,TGTGCCAGCAGTTACCATTCCGGGACAGCGAACACTGAAGCTTTCTTT,CASSYHSGTANTEAFF
TRBV12-3/TRBV12-4,TRBD2,TRBJ2-5,NA,TGTGCCAGCAGTTCAACTAGCGCGGGAGAGACCCAGTACTTC,CASSSTSAGETQYF
TRBV19,TRBD1,TRBJ1-2,NA,TGTGCCAGTAGTACTTCAGGACAGGGGAGAAGCTACACCTTC,CASSTSGQGRSYTF
TRBV6-1,NA,TRBJ1-5,few,TGTGCCAGCACCATAGGGACGGTTAATCAGCCCCAGCATTTT,CASTIGTVNQPQHF
TRBV29-1,NA,TRBJ1-2,NA,TGCAGCGTGACCCAGGGAGGCTATGGCTACACCTTC,CSVTQGGYGYTF
TRBV2,TRBD2,TRBJ2-1,few,TGTGCCAGCAGTGAGGCTAGCGGCAGCTCCTACAATGAGCAGTTCTTC,CASSEASGSSYNEQFF
TRBV7-2,NA,TRBJ1-6,NA,TGTGCCAGCAGCTTAACAGGCCCCAATTCACCCCTCCACTTT,CASSLTGPNSPLHF
TRBV20-1,NA,TRBJ2-7,NA,TGCAGTGCTAGAGATCGGTTTGGACTCGACTACGAGCAGTACTTC,CSARDRFGLDYEQYF
TRBV4-3,NA,TRBJ2-2,NA,TGCGCCAGCAGCCGAGACCCTACGCGGGGGGAGCTGTTTTTT,CASSRDPTRGELFF
TRBV15,NA,TRBJ1-2,few,TGTGCCACCAGCAGAGCCCCAGCCGCCGGCTATGGCTACACCTTC,CATSRAPAAGYGYTF
TRBV5-4,TRBD2,TRBJ2-1,NA,TGTGCCAGCAGCTTCCTAGCGGGGAATGAGCAGTTCTTC,CASSFLAGNEQFF